One and the same sample provided the 27 T cell receptor beta chains below, sequenced in a study of blood T cell repertoires in COVID-19. Repertoires were generated with immunoSEQ multiplex PCR, while TCRdb's copy carries only in-frame clones and drops some. Of 130,000 to 150,000 clones in the sample, around 84% were seen once. Source material: peripheral blood. The receptors originated from a human donor with acute or convalescent COVID-19. The donor label of this sample is uncertain.

The chain links TRBV11-2 to TRBJ2-2; a weak D match, TRBD1 (6 bases). Trimming left V 3 bases short and J 0 bases short, with 8 bases between. Germline V gene lookup returns CDR1 SGHAT and CDR2 FQNNGV. The CDR3 is made up of 15 amino acids. CDR3 region: CASSFRDTNTGELFF. CDR3 DNA sequence: TGTGCCAGCAGCTTCCGGGACACGAACACCGGGGAGCTGTTTTTT.

This sequence joins TRBV10-3 and TRBJ1-4, with D maybe TRBD1 (6 bases). The CDR3 has 15 residues. The germline gives CDR1 ENHRY, CDR2 SYGVKD. Trimming left V 4 bases short and J 7 bases short, with 16 bases between. CDR3 bases: TGTGCCATCAGTGCCTTTCAGGACAGCGTTGAAAAACTGTTTTTT. Translated, it gives CAISAFQDSVEKLFF.

The V and J genes are TRBV25-1 and TRBJ2-5, with no clear D. Germline V gene sequence: CDR1 MGHDK, CDR2 SYGVNS. CDR3 length: 15 residues. V was trimmed by 1 base and J by 4 bases, leaving 13 bases between them. The CDR3 sequence is CASSESNPHGETQYF. In nucleotides, the CDR3 is TGTGCCAGCAGTGAATCCAACCCCCACGGAGAGACCCAGTACTTC. The entire variable domain, with the rest obtained from reference TRBV25-1 and TRBJ2-5, is as follows: EADIYQTPRYLVIGTGKKITLECSQTMGHDKMYWYQQDPGMELHLIHYSYGVNSTEKGDLSSESTVSRIRTEHFPLTLESARPSHTSQYLCASSESNPHGETQYFGPGTRLLVL.

The chain links TRBV6-2 or TRBV6-3 to TRBJ1-1; D remains unclear. From germline, CDR1 is MNHEY and CDR2 SVGEGT. CDR3 length: 13 amino acids. Trimming removed 1 base from V and 4 bases from J, with 7 bases in between. CDR3 in DNA: TGTGCCAGCAGTTACTATTCCTCCACTGAAGCTTTCTTT. This encodes CASSYYSSTEAFF.

The chain has TRBV9 and TRBJ1-4; a weak D match, TRBD1 (6 bases). Looked up from germline, CDR1 is SGDLS and CDR2 is YYNGEE. The V end was cut by 0 bases, the J end by 3 bases, with 18 bases between. This CDR3 is built from 18 residues. Written as DNA, the CDR3 is TGTGCCAGCAGCGTAGCCCCCGCGGGGGCCCGAGCTAATGAAAAACTGTTTTTT. Amino acid sequence: CASSVAPAGARANEKLFF. The full variable domain, with the rest looked up from reference TRBV9 and TRBJ1-4, is DSGVTQTPKHLITATGQRVTLRCSPRSGDLSVYWYQQSLDQGLQFLIQYYNGEERAKGNILERFSAQQFPDLHSELNLSSLELGDSALYFCASSVAPAGARANEKLFFGSGTQLSVL.

This chain joins TRBV6-2 or TRBV6-3 and TRBJ1-1; TRBD1 agrees at 10 bases. With V trimmed by 1 base and J by 2 bases, 7 bases remained unmatched. The CDR3 has 17 amino acids. CDR1 and CDR2 (germline): MNHEY, SVGEGT. CDR3 loop: CASSYYGTGARNTEAFF. The CDR3 DNA reads as TGTGCCAGCAGTTACTATGGGACAGGGGCAAGAAACACTGAAGCTTTCTTT.

This chain links TRBV6-5 with TRBJ2-7; 7 bases are a match to TRBD2. The germline V gene encodes CDR1 MNHEY and CDR2 SVGAGI. The CDR3 covers 14 residues. J lost 7 bases, V lost 0 bases, and 6 bases had no gene match. CDR3 in DNA: TGTGCCAGCAGTTACTCATCCAGGGAGGGGGAGCAGTACGTC. Protein: CASSYSSREGEQYV.

The genes are TRBV19 and TRBJ1-1; no reliable D call. The CDR3 covers 14 residues. CDR1 is LNHDA, CDR2 SQIVND, per germline (reference sequence). V lost 6 bases to trimming and J lost 5 bases, with 16 bases between them. This CDR3 reads CASSEVVFGTEAFF. DNA of the CDR3: TGTGCCAGTAGCGAGGTGGTGTTCGGGACTGAAGCTTTCTTT.

The chain employs TRBV7-9 and TRBJ1-4; TRBD1 matches 8 bases. Germline V gene lookup returns CDR1 SEHNR and CDR2 FQNEAQ (reference sequence). The J segment lost 7 bases and the V segment lost 10 bases, leaving 11 bases of the junction unmatched. This CDR3 has 14 amino acids. CDR3: CATENRDRSEKLFF. CDR3 DNA: TGTGCCACCGAAAACCGGGACAGGAGTGAAAAACTGTTTTTT.

The chain couples TRBV9 to TRBJ1-2; D ambiguous. Trimming cost V 1 base and J 7 bases, with 11 bases left between them. The CDR3 loop spans 13 amino acids. The germline gives CDR1 SGDLS, CDR2 YYNGEE. For the CDR3, the DNA is TGTGCCAGCAGCGTACCTCCCAACGGTGGCTACACCTTC. It specifies CASSVPPNGGYTF. Drawing the rest from reference TRBV9 and TRBJ1-2, the complete variable domain is DSGVTQTPKHLITATGQRVTLRCSPRSGDLSVYWYQQSLDQGLQFLIQYYNGEERAKGNILERFSAQQFPDLHSELNLSSLELGDSALYFCASSVPPNGGYTFGSGTRLTVV.

The CDR3 sequence: CASRDRANSPLHF. CDR3 coding DNA: TGTGCCAGCAGGGACAGGGCTAATTCACCCCTCCACTTT. The rearrangement links TRBV28 to TRBJ1-6, with 8 bases aligning to TRBD1. This CDR3 is 13 amino acids long. Germline assignment: CDR1 MDHEN and CDR2 SYDVKM. V was pared by 6 bases and J by 6 bases, with 1 base of the junction left unmatched.

This clone was observed once. The rearrangement links TRBV9 to TRBJ1-4, with 7 bases matching TRBD1. Germline V gene data show CDR1 as SGDLS and CDR2 as YYNGEE. There are 14 residues in the CDR3. V was clipped by 4 bases and J by 8 bases; unmatched bases: 8. CDR3 amino acids: CASSTGTAGEKLFF. The CDR3 DNA reads as TGTGCCAGCAGCACTGGGACAGCCGGGGAAAAACTGTTTTTT.

The chain is built from TRBV27 and TRBJ2-1; 7 nucleotides align to TRBD1. There are 13 residues in the CDR3. Germline V gene sequence: CDR1 MNHEY, CDR2 SMNVEV (reference sequence). Trimming took 6 bases from V and 4 from J; bases not matched to a gene: 3. This CDR3 reads CASRGQRYNEQFF. Here the CDR3 DNA reads TGTGCCAGCAGGGGACAGCGTTACAATGAGCAGTTCTTC.

This chain joins TRBV2 and TRBJ1-5; a possible D gene is TRBD1 (6 bases). This CDR3 has 16 amino acids. The V gene lost 3 bases and the J gene lost 5 bases, with 17 bases spanning the gap. Germline values: CDR1 SNHLY, CDR2 FYNNEI. CDR3 DNA: TGTGCCAGCAGTGACTGGGGCCAGGGGTTGGATCAGCCCCAGCATTTT. Protein: CASSDWGQGLDQPQHF.

V usage is TRBV5-4 and J usage is TRBJ2-1; possible D gene TRBD1, 6 bases. Germline-derived CDR1 and CDR2 are SGHNT and YYREEE (reference sequence). This CDR3 spans 15 amino acids. V was cut by 6 bases and J by 9 bases, with 22 bases left in between. CDR3 in amino acids: CASTSGLKGGPEQFF. The CDR3 nucleotides read TGTGCCAGCACCAGTGGGTTGAAAGGGGGACCTGAGCAGTTCTTC.

This clone was observed a single time. The rearrangement links TRBV28 to TRBJ1-3; TRBD1 aligns across 8 bases. This CDR3 region has 15 residues. Germline V gene sequence: CDR1 MDHEN, CDR2 SYDVKM. V shed 4 bases and J 8 bases; nucleotides not matched to a gene: 10. This CDR3 reads CASSSEGQGAHTIYF. In DNA form, the CDR3 reads TGTGCCAGCAGTTCGGAAGGACAGGGAGCCCACACCATATATTTT. Looking up the rest from reference TRBV28 and TRBJ1-3 gives the full variable domain: DVKVTQSSRYLVKRTGEKVFLECVQDMDHENMFWYRQDPGLGLRLIYFSYDVKMKEKGDIPEGYSVSREKKERFSLILESASTNQTSMYLCASSSEGQGAHTIYFGEGSWLTVV.

V is TRBV9 and J is TRBJ2-1, with TRBD2 as a possible D gene (6 bases). Germline CDR1 SGDLS, CDR2 YYNGEE. Trimming stripped 4 bases from V and 0 bases from J, with 11 bases between. The CDR3 has 15 residues. The CDR3 DNA reads TGTGCCAGCAGCTTTGGGGGGAGCTCCTACAATGAGCAGTTCTTC. This translates into CASSFGGSSYNEQFF.

The chain joins TRBV12-3 or TRBV12-4 to TRBJ2-5, with a weak D call TRBD2 (5 bases). V was trimmed by 5 bases and J by 5 bases, leaving 9 bases between them. The CDR3 consists of 12 residues. CDR3 DNA: TGTGCCAGCAGTGCGGGTGGGGAGACCCAGTACTTC. Protein: CASSAGGETQYF.

V gene TRBV28 combines with J gene TRBJ1-1; 7 nucleotides align to TRBD1. The V gene end was trimmed by 7 bases and the J gene end by 2 bases; junction bases not matched to a gene: 7. In germline, CDR1 is MDHEN, CDR2 SYDVKM. This CDR3 spans 14 amino acids. CDR3 sequence: CASNEGGLNTEAFF. The CDR3 DNA is TGTGCCAGCAACGAAGGGGGCCTTAACACTGAAGCTTTCTTT.

The chain recombines TRBV7-3 with TRBJ1-1; a weak D match, TRBD1 (6 bases). The CDR3 consists of 12 residues. V lost 5 bases to trimming and J lost 10 bases, with 14 bases between them. Germline CDR1 SGHTA, CDR2 FQGTGA. CDR3 sequence: CASSPFQGPAFF. CDR3 bases: TGTGCCAGCAGCCCCTTCCAGGGGCCAGCTTTCTTT.

V usage is TRBV18 and J usage is TRBJ2-2; 10 bases map to TRBD2. Germline V gene sequence: CDR1 KGHSH, CDR2 LQKENI. CDR3 length: 17 residues. The V segment lost 0 bases and the J segment 7 bases; nucleotides outside the gene matches: 8. CDR3 loop: CASSPPTSGFGFGELFF. DNA of the CDR3: TGTGCCAGCTCACCACCGACTAGCGGGTTCGGTTTCGGGGAGCTGTTTTTT.

This chain joins TRBV6-5 and TRBJ1-1; 7 bases fit TRBD1. V shed 4 bases, J shed 5 bases, and the junction held 10 bases outside the gene matches. This CDR3 spans 15 amino acids. CDR1 is MNHEY and CDR2 is SVGAGI in the germline V gene. The CDR3 bases are TGTGCCAGCAGTTCTCATAACTCAGGGGGAACTGAAGCTTTCTTT. Translation: CASSSHNSGGTEAFF.

The chain has TRBV7-9 and TRBJ2-7, with TRBD1 as a possible D gene (5 bases). V was pared by 2 bases and J by 4 bases, with 15 bases between. Germline V CDR1 and CDR2: SEHNR, FQNEAQ (reference sequence). The CDR3 spans 15 residues. The CDR3 DNA reads TGTGCCAGCAGCTTACCGCCAGGGCATTTTTACGAGCAGTACTTC. Translation gives CASSLPPGHFYEQYF.

The gene calls are TRBV6-5 and TRBJ2-2, with D possibly TRBD1 on 5 matching bases. This CDR3 comprises 15 residues. Germline V gene data show CDR1 as MNHEY and CDR2 as SVGAGI. The ends were cut back, 8 bases at V and 0 bases at J, with 13 bases in the middle. The CDR3 here is CASGLDTANTGELFF. DNA of the CDR3: TGTGCCAGCGGTTTGGACACCGCGAACACCGGGGAGCTGTTTTTT.

The genes are TRBV3-1 (or the pseudogene TRBV3-2) and TRBJ2-5; 8 nucleotides align to TRBD2. There are 15 residues in the CDR3. V was clipped by 5 bases and J by 3 bases; unmatched bases: 8. Germline CDR1 LGHDT, CDR2 YNNKEL (reference sequence). CDR3 amino acids: CASSDRRGGKETQYF. DNA of the CDR3: TGTGCCAGCAGCGATAGACGGGGGGGTAAAGAGACCCAGTACTTC.

The V call is TRBV3-1 (or the pseudogene TRBV3-2), the J call TRBJ1-4; 11 nucleotides match TRBD1. Germline CDR1 LGHDT, CDR2 YNNKEL (reference sequence). With 0 bases clipped from V and 7 bases from J, the junction kept 7 bases outside the gene matches. This CDR3 region has 17 residues. The CDR3 protein is CASSQDTPGQGGEKLFF. Written as DNA, the CDR3 is TGTGCCAGCAGCCAAGACACACCGGGACAGGGGGGTGAAAAACTGTTTTTT.

This chain uses TRBV5-1 with TRBJ2-1; no firm D call. The germline CDR1 and CDR2 sequences are SGHRS and YFSETQ. The V and J ends lost 0 bases and 5 bases respectively, with 6 bases between them. The CDR3 is made up of 13 amino acids. CDR3: CASSLDENNEQFF. CDR3 coding DNA: TGCGCCAGCAGCTTGGACGAGAACAATGAGCAGTTCTTC.